Below, 28 T cell receptor beta chains from the same sample are listed, as sequenced in a study of blood T cell repertoires in COVID-19. This table comes from immunoSEQ multiplex PCR, and its TCRdb copy is limited to in-frame clones, with some not included. The sample comprises more than 85,000 clones, roughly 90% of which are singletons, and 2.9% rests with the top ten. The sequenced material came from peripheral blood. The receptor set was obtained from a woman of 80 years or more with acute or convalescent COVID-19.

The chain combines TRBV12-3 or TRBV12-4 with TRBJ1-1, with no clear D. V lost 2 bases and J lost 3, with 7 bases in between. This CDR3 spans 13 amino acids. Here the CDR3 reads CASSLTADTEAFF. The CDR3 DNA follows: TGTGCCAGCAGTTTAACCGCGGACACTGAAGCTTTCTTT.

The chain combines TRBV27 with TRBJ2-3; D perhaps matches TRBD2 (5 bases). CDR3 length: 15 residues. The V end was cut by 2 bases, the J end by 0 bases, with 9 bases between. The germline V gene encodes CDR1 MNHEY and CDR2 SMNVEV (reference sequence). CDR3: CASSLGRTSTDTQYF. CDR3 DNA: TGTGCCAGCAGTTTAGGGCGGACTAGCACAGATACGCAGTATTTT.

The chain joins TRBV24-1 to TRBJ1-2; D remains ambiguous. CDR3 size: 14 residues. Trimming removed 3 bases at V and 2 bases at J, with 9 bases between. Looked up from germline, CDR1 is KGHDR and CDR2 is SFDVKD. This CDR3 is CATSDPTLNYGYTF. CDR3 DNA: TGTGCCACCAGTGATCCGACACTGAACTATGGCTACACCTTC.

The chain has TRBV19 and TRBJ2-1; D remains ambiguous. Germline V gene data show CDR1 as LNHDA and CDR2 as SQIVND (reference sequence). Trimming took 4 bases from V and 4 from J, leaving 8 bases between them. CDR3 size: 13 residues. The CDR3 is CASSKFQYNEQFF. CDR3 bases: TGTGCCAGTAGTAAATTTCAGTACAATGAGCAGTTCTTC.

The chain has TRBV28 and TRBJ1-5; no clear D gene. Germline loops: CDR1 MDHEN, CDR2 SYDVKM. Trimming pared 3 bases from V and 2 bases from J, leaving 11 bases between. The length of the CDR3 is 15 residues. Written as DNA, the CDR3 is TGTGCCAGCAGTTTTGGGGTAGCGGGCAATCAGCCCCAGCATTTT. Amino acid sequence: CASSFGVAGNQPQHF.

CDR3: CASSPLEFAAFF. CDR3 nucleotides: TGTGCCAGCTCACCACTCGAGTTTGCAGCTTTCTTT. The V call is TRBV18, the J call TRBJ1-1; no clear D. V lost 1 base, J lost 10 bases, and 10 bases lay in between. CDR1 and CDR2 (germline): KGHSH, LQKENI. The CDR3 spans 12 residues.

The chain carries TRBV5-1 and TRBJ1-2; 10 bases agree with TRBD1. This CDR3 spans 16 amino acids. The V and J ends lost 3 bases and 5 bases, in that order; junction bases with no gene match: 10. The germline V gene has CDR1 SGHRS and CDR2 YFSETQ. Here the CDR3 DNA reads TGCGCCAGCAGCTCCAAAATGACAGGGGGCAATTATGGCTACACCTTC. Translation: CASSSKMTGGNYGYTF.

The chain joins TRBV5-1 to TRBJ2-3; tentative D call: TRBD2 (7 bases). CDR1 SGHRS and CDR2 YFSETQ come from the germline V gene. The CDR3 covers 15 residues. V was trimmed by 0 bases and J by 4 bases, leaving 12 bases between them. This CDR3 is CASSLAGGQADTQYF. The DNA of the CDR3 is TGCGCCAGCAGCTTGGCGGGGGGACAAGCAGATACGCAGTATTTT.

The chain joins TRBV9 to TRBJ2-6; TRBD2 is a possible D gene (6 bases). Germline CDR1 reads SGDLS; CDR2 reads YYNGEE. Trimming removed 0 bases from V and 2 bases from J, with 12 bases in between. There are 17 residues in the CDR3. The CDR3 reads CASSVVGGLAGANVLTF. The DNA of the CDR3 is TGTGCCAGCAGCGTAGTTGGAGGGCTGGCTGGGGCCAACGTCCTGACTTTC.

The V gene is TRBV6-5, the J gene TRBJ1-5; D may be TRBD1 (5 bases). The CDR3 spans 14 residues. Looked up from germline, CDR1 is MNHEY and CDR2 is SVGAGI. The V gene lost 6 bases and the J gene lost 4 bases, with 13 bases spanning the gap. This chain's CDR3 is CASRGPGVNQPQHF. CDR3 DNA: TGTGCCAGCAGGGGGCCAGGAGTTAATCAGCCCCAGCATTTT.

The J gene is TRBJ1-1, the V gene TRBV3-1 (or the pseudogene TRBV3-2); 8 bases agree with TRBD1. The CDR3 runs to 15 residues. Losses at the gene ends were 3 bases for V and 4 bases for J; bases not matched to a gene: 7. Germline loops: CDR1 LGHDT, CDR2 YNNKEL (reference sequence). CDR3 nucleotide sequence: TGTGCCAGCAGCCACGTGACAGGGGTTAGCACTGAAGCTTTCTTT. Encoded protein: CASSHVTGVSTEAFF.

The V call is TRBV29-1, the J call TRBJ1-2, with 8 bases lining up with TRBD1. Germline assignment: CDR1 SQVTM and CDR2 ANQGSEA. The CDR3 loop spans 13 amino acids. V was pared by 4 bases and J by 4 bases, with 5 bases of the junction left unmatched. CDR3 nucleotides: TGCAGCGTTGGAGGACAGGGTCTCTATGGCTACACCTTC. This translates into CSVGGQGLYGYTF.

The V gene is TRBV30, the J gene TRBJ2-1; 7 nucleotides match TRBD2. The CDR3 loop spans 15 amino acids. Germline values: CDR1 GTSNPN, CDR2 SVGIG (reference sequence). Unmatched junction bases numbered 2, after V lost 0 bases and J lost 0 bases. CDR3 nucleotides: TGTGCCTGGAGTGTCGGCGGGAGCTCCTACAATGAGCAGTTCTTC. It translates to CAWSVGGSSYNEQFF.

This clone appeared once. The gene calls are TRBV25-1 and TRBJ1-5, with unresolved D. The V gene lost 9 bases and the J gene lost 3 bases, with 15 bases spanning the gap. Germline CDR1 reads MGHDK; CDR2 reads SYGVNS. This CDR3 is 14 amino acids long. CDR3 bases: TGTGCCAGATCCCGACGAGGAGACAATCAGCCCCAGCATTTT. It specifies CARSRRGDNQPQHF.

CDR3 residues: CASSPGAGPYEQYF. The CDR3 nucleotides read TGTGCCAGCAGCCCAGGGGCAGGCCCCTACGAGCAGTACTTC. The V call is TRBV7-2, the J call TRBJ2-7, with D possibly TRBD1 on 6 matching bases. V dropped 5 bases and J dropped 2 bases, with 13 bases sitting between them. CDR1 is SGHTA, CDR2 FQGNSA, per germline. This CDR3 has 14 residues.

The V and J genes are TRBV29-1 and TRBJ1-2; 8 bases are a match to TRBD1. Germline V lookup: CDR1 SQVTM, CDR2 ANQGSEA. CDR3 length equals 12 residues. Trimming took 6 bases from V and 3 from J; bases not matched to a gene: 3. CDR3 loop: CSVDRDDYGYTF. The CDR3 nucleotides read TGCAGCGTGGACAGGGATGACTATGGCTACACCTTC.

The V and J genes are TRBV5-1 and TRBJ1-2; 7 nucleotides agree with TRBD1. The germline V gene has CDR1 SGHRS and CDR2 YFSETQ. The V gene end was trimmed by 4 bases and the J gene end by 6 bases; junction bases not matched to a gene: 6. CDR3 length equals 13 residues. The CDR3 sequence: CASSPRGSDGYTF. The CDR3 DNA reads TGCGCCAGCAGCCCCAGGGGGAGTGATGGCTACACCTTC.

The chain has TRBV7-9 and TRBJ1-6; 8 nucleotides align to TRBD1. CDR1 and CDR2 (germline): SEHNR, FQNEAQ (reference sequence). The CDR3 loop spans 14 amino acids. J gave up 7 bases and V 5 bases, and 4 bases lay outside the gene matches. CDR3 coding DNA: TGTGCCAGCAGCATGACAGGGGTGAATTCACCCCTCCACTTT. Its translation: CASSMTGVNSPLHF.

V is TRBV27 and J is TRBJ1-3, with D perhaps matching TRBD1 (6 bases). V dropped 4 bases and J dropped 2 bases, with 9 bases sitting between them. Germline V lookup: CDR1 MNHEY, CDR2 SMNVEV (reference sequence). The CDR3 covers 14 residues. CDR3 DNA: TGTGCCAGCAGTTCGAACAGGGCTGGAAACACCATATATTTT. Translation: CASSSNRAGNTIYF.

The DNA for the CDR3 is TGCGCCAGCAGCCAATTAACTCAGGGTCGCTCCTACGAGCAGTACTTC. Its translation is CASSQLTQGRSYEQYF. This chain joins TRBV4-1 and TRBJ2-7; maybe TRBD1 (5 bases). CDR3 length: 16 amino acids. Germline CDR1 and CDR2: MGHRA and YSYEKL. Trimming took 2 bases from V and 0 from J, leaving 14 bases between them.

The rearrangement joins TRBV5-1 to TRBJ2-7, with D possibly being TRBD2 (6 bases). Germline V gives CDR1 SGHRS, CDR2 YFSETQ. The CDR3 runs to 14 residues. Trimming took 0 bases from V and 2 from J, leaving 9 bases between them. The CDR3 region is CASSLAGDPYEQYF. The CDR3 DNA is TGCGCCAGCAGCTTGGCGGGAGATCCCTACGAGCAGTACTTC.

This clone was counted a single time. J is TRBJ2-1 and V is TRBV30, with TRBD2 matching 9 bases. The CDR3 extends over 15 amino acids. The trim removed 3 bases at V and 2 bases at J, leaving 5 bases unmatched. The germline V gene has CDR1 GTSNPN and CDR2 SVGIG (reference sequence). CDR3 residues: CAWRPLAGTYNEQFF. CDR3 nucleotide sequence: TGTGCCTGGAGACCCCTAGCGGGGACCTACAATGAGCAGTTCTTC.

The CDR3 is CASSPPRGPQETQYF. DNA for the CDR3: TGTGCCAGCTCACCACCAAGGGGCCCCCAAGAGACCCAGTACTTC. The gene calls are TRBV18 and TRBJ2-5; tentative D call: TRBD1 (5 bases). V was cut by 0 bases and J by 1 base, with 9 bases left in between. The germline gives CDR1 KGHSH, CDR2 LQKENI. The CDR3 has 15 residues.

This clone has a single count. The chain combines TRBV7-2 with TRBJ1-4; 11 bases are a match to TRBD1. V shed 6 bases, J shed 7 bases, and the junction held 4 bases outside the gene matches. Germline CDR1 reads SGHTA; CDR2 reads FQGNSA. CDR3 length: 14 residues. This CDR3 reads CASSPDRGLEKLFF. Written as DNA, the CDR3 is TGTGCCAGCAGTCCGGACAGGGGGCTTGAAAAACTGTTTTTT. The entire variable domain, with the rest obtained from reference TRBV7-2 and TRBJ1-4, is as follows: GAGVSQSPSNKVTEKGKDVELRCDPISGHTALYWYRQSLGQGLEFLIYFQGNSAPDKSGLPSDRFSAERTGGSVSTLTIQRTQQEDSAVYLCASSPDRGLEKLFFGSGTQLSVL.

The chain carries TRBV18 and TRBJ1-1, with a possible D match to TRBD1 (6 bases). The CDR3 is 15 amino acids. Germline-derived CDR1 and CDR2 are KGHSH and LQKENI. With 6 bases removed from V and 0 bases from J, the gap between germline ends came to 14 bases. The chain's CDR3 is CASSLRDIVNTEAFF. The CDR3 bases are TGTGCCAGCTCGCTAAGGGACATAGTGAACACTGAAGCTTTCTTT.

CDR3 in DNA: TGTGCCACCCTAGACAGGGGGCGACCTGGCTCTGGGGCCAACGTCCTGACTTTC. Residues: CATLDRGRPGSGANVLTF. The chain is built from TRBV15 and TRBJ2-6; 10 bases match TRBD1. This CDR3 spans 18 amino acids. Per the germline V gene, CDR1 is LNHNV and CDR2 is YYDKDF (reference sequence). With V trimmed by 8 bases and J by 0 bases, 10 bases remained unmatched.

The V and J genes are TRBV6-5 and TRBJ1-5; D is undetermined. The CDR3 totals 15 residues. V was clipped by 0 bases and J by 5 bases, with 11 bases between them. Germline V gene sequence: CDR1 MNHEY, CDR2 SVGAGI. The CDR3 DNA is TGTGCCAGCAGTTACTCGGCGACATTAGATCAGCCCCAGCATTTT. Protein product: CASSYSATLDQPQHF.

This clone is a singleton in its sample. An end of the junction differs from the germline gene, which may be a read error. V is TRBV29-1 and J is TRBJ2-2, with D perhaps TRBD1 (6 bases). Germline V CDR1 and CDR2: SQVTM, ANQGSEA. This CDR3 spans 14 amino acids. CDR3 region: CSVTGTPNTGELFF. Here the CDR3 DNA reads TGCAGCGTTACGGGGACACCGAATACCGGGGAGCTGTTTTTT.